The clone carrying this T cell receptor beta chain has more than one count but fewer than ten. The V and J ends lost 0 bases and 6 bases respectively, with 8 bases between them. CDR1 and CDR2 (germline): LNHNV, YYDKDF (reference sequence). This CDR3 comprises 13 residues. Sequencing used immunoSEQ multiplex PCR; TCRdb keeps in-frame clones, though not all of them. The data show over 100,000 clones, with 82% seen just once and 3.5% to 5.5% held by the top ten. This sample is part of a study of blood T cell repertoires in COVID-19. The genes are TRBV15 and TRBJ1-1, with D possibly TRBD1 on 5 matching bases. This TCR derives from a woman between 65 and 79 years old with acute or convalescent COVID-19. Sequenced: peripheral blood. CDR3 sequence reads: CATSRDIGAEAFF. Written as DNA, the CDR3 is TGTGCCACCAGCAGAGATATAGGGGCTGAAGCTTTCTTT.